The sequence of this T cell receptor beta chain was determined in a study of blood T cell repertoires in COVID-19. Study details: Nucleic acid was either cDNA or gDNA, and it came from T cells, B-cell-depleted T cells, or PBMCs.

This clone was counted a single time. In the source study's methods: Nucleated cell number was recorded as an estimate derived from reference gene primer amplification. Produced via immunoSEQ multiplex PCR; TCRdb's table is partial and in-frame only. The D gene and trimming were derived from the DNA, and the V and J assignments and clone size from that table. The sample consists of about 88,000 clones, 90% to 95% of them appearing once. This CDR3 comprises 15 residues. The clonotype originates from a man aged 55-75 years with acute or convalescent COVID-19. The sequenced material came from peripheral blood. The J gene is TRBJ2-3, the V gene TRBV12-2; the table calls TRBD1, which could not be checked here. TRBV12-2 is classified as a pseudogene. CDR3 amino acids: CARWLRDRGKDTQYF. CDR3 DNA: TGTGCAAGGTGGCTACGGGACAGGGGAAAGGATACGCAGTATTTT.